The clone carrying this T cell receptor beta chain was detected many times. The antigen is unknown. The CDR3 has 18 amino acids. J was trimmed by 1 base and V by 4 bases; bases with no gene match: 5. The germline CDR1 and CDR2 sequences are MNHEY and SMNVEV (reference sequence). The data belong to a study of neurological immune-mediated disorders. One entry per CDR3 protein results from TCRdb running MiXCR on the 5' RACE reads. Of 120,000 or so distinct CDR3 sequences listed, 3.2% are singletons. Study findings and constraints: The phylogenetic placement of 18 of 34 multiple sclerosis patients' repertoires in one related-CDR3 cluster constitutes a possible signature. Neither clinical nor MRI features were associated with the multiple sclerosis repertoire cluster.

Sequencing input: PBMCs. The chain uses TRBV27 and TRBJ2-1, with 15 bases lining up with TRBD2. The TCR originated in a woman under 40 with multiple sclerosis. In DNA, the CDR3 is TGTGCCAGCAGTTCCGGGACTAGCGGGGGGCAGTCCTACAATGAGCAGTTCTTC. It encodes CASSSGTSGGQSYNEQFF.